The 10 T cell receptor beta chains in this list originate from one sample, sequenced in a study of shared clonotypes between healthy human individuals. Naive CD8 isolation took CD45RO-negative cells positively selected for CCR7 and excluded terminally differentiated effector memory CD45RA+ cells. Profiled with immunoSEQ multiplex PCR; TCRdb holds only in-frame clones, not every one. The data show some 2.1 million clones, approximately 92% seen once. Sequenced material: naive CD8+ T cells from PBMCs. The receptors were sampled from a man between 18 and 35 years old in good health. Some clones in this sample may be carry-over from other donors' samples.

This sequence joins TRBV4-1 and TRBJ2-4, with 8 positions matching TRBD1. With 5 bases clipped from V and 0 bases from J, the junction kept 15 bases outside the gene matches. Germline CDR1 reads MGHRA; CDR2 reads YSYEKL. The CDR3 length is 19 residues. The CDR3 DNA sequence: TGCGCCAGCAGCTCGAGGGGGGACAGGACTCTTCTAGCCAAAAACATTCAGTACTTC. Translating gives CASSSRGDRTLLAKNIQYF.

This chain uses TRBV5-1 with TRBJ2-7; unclear D gene. There are 18 residues in the CDR3. Trimming took 0 bases from V and 6 from J, leaving 25 bases between them. CDR1 SGHRS and CDR2 YFSETQ come from the germline V gene. CDR3 DNA: TGCGCCAGCAGCTTGGCCACCGTCGCGCCGGGCGCGGTGGGCGAGCAGTACTTC. Translating it yields CASSLATVAPGAVGEQYF.

The chain links TRBV7-9 to TRBJ2-7; 7 bases match TRBD1. V dropped 1 base and J dropped 4; count of bases not matched to a gene: 7. The germline CDR1 and CDR2 sequences are SEHNR and FQNEAQ (reference sequence). The CDR3 spans 15 residues. CDR3 region: CASSLGQGVRYEQYF. For the CDR3, the DNA is TGTGCCAGCAGCTTAGGACAGGGAGTACGGTACGAGCAGTACTTC.

This clone came up once. The J gene is TRBJ1-4, the V gene TRBV5-5; D is ambiguous. The V end was cut by 1 base, the J end by 8 bases, with 9 bases between. This CDR3 contains 13 residues. Germline V gives CDR1 SGHKS, CDR2 YYEKEE (reference sequence). As DNA, the CDR3 is TGTGCCAGCAGCTTGAGAGCGGTAGAAAAACTGTTTTTT. Amino acid sequence: CASSLRAVEKLFF.

The chain links TRBV13 to TRBJ2-2; possible D gene TRBD2, 5 bases. The CDR3 totals 18 residues. Per germline, CDR1 PRHDT and CDR2 FYEKMQ (reference sequence). Trimming removed 1 base from V and 4 bases from J, with 19 bases in between. CDR3 sequence (DNA): TGTGCCAGCAGCTTAGTCCCCGCAGAACATGGGAGCACCGGGGAGCTGTTTTTT. Protein: CASSLVPAEHGSTGELFF. Combining the CDR3 with reference TRBV13 and TRBJ2-2 gives the whole variable domain AAGVIQSPRHLIKEKRETATLKCYPIPRHDTVYWYQQGPGQDPQFLISFYEKMQSDKGSIPDRFSAQQFSDYHSELNMSSLELGDSALYFCASSLVPAEHGSTGELFFGEGSRLTVL.

This chain joins TRBV11-2 and TRBJ2-3; D may be TRBD2 (5 bases). CDR3 length equals 15 residues. Germline CDR1 is SGHAT and CDR2 is FQNNGV. The ends were cut back, 4 bases at V and 0 bases at J, with 11 bases in the middle. CDR3: CASSYTPGSTDTQYF. In nucleotides, the CDR3 is TGTGCCAGCAGCTATACTCCGGGAAGCACAGATACGCAGTATTTT. Using reference TRBV11-2 and TRBJ2-3 for the parts outside the CDR3, the full variable domain is EAGVAQSPRYKIIEKRQSVAFWCNPISGHATLYWYQQILGQGPKLLIQFQNNGVVDDSQLPKDRFSAERLKGVDSTLKIQPAKLEDSAVYLCASSYTPGSTDTQYFGPGTRLTVL.

This CDR3 reads CASSSKEGLAAYEQYF. As DNA, the CDR3 is TGTGCCAGCAGTTCCAAGGAGGGACTAGCGGCCTACGAGCAGTACTTC. The rearrangement links TRBV7-8 to TRBJ2-7; 11 nucleotides agree with TRBD2. This CDR3 has 16 residues. CDR1 is SGHVS, CDR2 FQNEAQ, per germline. The V gene end was trimmed by 6 bases and the J gene end by 2 bases; junction bases not matched to a gene: 9. Supplemented by reference TRBV7-8 and TRBJ2-7, the full variable domain reads GAGVSQSPRYKVAKRGQDVALRCDPISGHVSLFWYQQALGQGPEFLTYFQNEAQLDKSGLPSDRFFAERPEGSVSTLKIQRTQQEDSAVYLCASSSKEGLAAYEQYFGPGTRLTVT.

The J gene is TRBJ2-3, the V gene TRBV11-2; D gene uncertain. The CDR3 is 15 residues long. Trimming left V 1 base short and J 4 bases short, with 12 bases between. Germline values: CDR1 SGHAT, CDR2 FQNNGV. CDR3 DNA sequence: TGTGCCAGCAGCTTAGGGTTCCTAGTCGCAGATACGCAGTATTTT. Its translation is CASSLGFLVADTQYF.

The chain recombines TRBV20-1 with TRBJ1-1, with 7 bases aligning to TRBD1. The CDR3 is 11 residues long. Germline CDR1 and CDR2: DFQATT and SNEGSKA (reference sequence). V lost 8 bases to trimming and J lost 10 bases; unmatched junction nucleotides: 10. In DNA, the CDR3 is TGCAGTACTCGGAGGGGGCTGGTAGCTTTCTTT. This gives the protein CSTRRGLVAFF.

V is TRBV7-9 and J is TRBJ2-7; 8 nucleotides agree with TRBD1. The CDR3 length is 15 residues. The trim removed 3 bases at V and 2 bases at J, leaving 6 bases unmatched. CDR1 is SEHNR and CDR2 is FQNEAQ in the germline V gene (reference sequence). The CDR3 DNA follows: TGTGCCAGCAGCTTCCCCCGACAGGGGACCTACGAGCAGTACTTC. As protein: CASSFPRQGTYEQYF.